The clone carrying this T cell receptor (beta chain) occurred many times. The target antigen is unknown. The source of the sample is a study of CD8 T cells in ankylosing spondylitis. Whole-study findings and limits: One TCR beta motif, made up of several highly homologous variants, appeared characteristic of ankylosing spondylitis blood. In synovial fluid and blood from reactive arthritis, some motif variants were previously reported. Reportedly, disease-linked clones are significantly enriched in ankylosing spondylitis patients' matched synovial fluid.

V trimming: 9 bases; J trimming: 3 bases; junction bases outside the gene matches: 1. The CDR3 has 11 residues. Germline V lookup: CDR1 LGHDT, CDR2 YNNKEL (reference sequence). As the method for making TCR beta libraries, quantitative 5'-RACE with molecular barcodes was used. TCRdb ran MiXCR on the 5' RACE reads and lists one entry per CDR3 protein. The table lists 150,000 to 200,000 distinct CDR3 sequences, approximately 18% of them singletons. The gene calls are TRBV3-1 and TRBJ1-2, with TRBD1 matching 7 bases. The TCR comes from a male donor under 30 with ankylosing spondylitis or in good health (not recorded which). The sequencing sample was made of blood, either unsorted or a sorted T cell fraction (not recorded which). For the CDR3, the DNA is TGTGCCAGTGGGACAGACTATGGCTACACCTTC. Translation gives CASGTDYGYTF.